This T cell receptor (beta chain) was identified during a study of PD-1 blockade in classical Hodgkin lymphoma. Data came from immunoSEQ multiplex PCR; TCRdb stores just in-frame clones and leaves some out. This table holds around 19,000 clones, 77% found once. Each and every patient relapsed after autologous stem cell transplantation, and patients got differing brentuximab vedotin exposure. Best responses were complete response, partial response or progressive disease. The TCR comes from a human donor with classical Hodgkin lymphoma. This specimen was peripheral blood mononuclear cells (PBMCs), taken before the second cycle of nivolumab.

For the CDR3, the DNA is TGTGCCAGCAGGCTAAATGACAGGGTGAACACCGGGGAGCTGTTTTTT. This translates into CASRLNDRVNTGELFF. This rearrangement joins TRBV2 to TRBJ2-2; 7 bases are shared with TRBD1. Germline values: CDR1 SNHLY, CDR2 FYNNEI. The V segment lost 6 bases and the J segment 1 base; nucleotides outside the gene matches: 8. The CDR3 is made up of 16 amino acids.